These 13 T cell receptor beta chains originate from one sample sequenced in a study of shared clonotypes between healthy human individuals. Repertoires were generated with immunoSEQ multiplex PCR, while TCRdb's copy carries only in-frame clones and drops some. The table includes 550,000 to 750,000 clones, about 95% detected once. In the naive CD8 group, cells lacked CD45RO and were positively selected for CCR7, so terminally differentiated effector memory CD45RA+ cells were left out. The sequencing input was naive CD8+ T cells sorted from blood. Receptors were obtained from a woman aged 25 to 39 in good health.

This chain uses TRBV27 with TRBJ1-6; D uncertain. CDR1 is MNHEY, CDR2 SMNVEV, per germline (reference sequence). V was trimmed by 3 bases and J by 10 bases, leaving 10 bases between them. The CDR3 has 13 amino acids. In DNA form, the CDR3 reads TGTGCCAGCAGTTTTCAGGCCGGATCACCCCTCCACTTT. Amino acid sequence: CASSFQAGSPLHF.

V is TRBV19 and J is TRBJ2-5; TRBD1 is a possible D gene (5 bases). The end of the DNA fits TRBJ2-7 better, so the J call may be wrong. The CDR3 consists of 14 residues. Germline V lookup: CDR1 LNHDA, CDR2 SQIVND (reference sequence). CDR3 amino acids: CASSIVKGAYEQYF. CDR3 DNA sequence: TGTGCCAGTAGTATAGTAAAAGGGGCCTACGAGCAGTACTTC.

This chain links TRBV28 with TRBJ2-1; D is tentatively TRBD1 or TRBD2 (6 bases each). CDR1 and CDR2 from the germline V gene are MDHEN and SYDVKM. V dropped 3 bases and J dropped 7 bases, with 16 bases sitting between them. This CDR3 comprises 15 residues. The CDR3 protein is CASSLSWGARNEQFF. DNA of the CDR3: TGTGCCAGCAGTTTGAGCTGGGGGGCGCGGAATGAGCAGTTCTTC.

The rearrangement uses TRBV6-1 and TRBJ2-1; TRBD2 agrees at 13 bases. CDR3 length equals 22 residues. Germline CDR1 reads MNHNS; CDR2 reads SASEGT. Germline trimming cut 1 base from V and 2 bases from J; bases unmatched to any gene: 17. CDR3 DNA: TGTGCCAGCAGTGAAGGACAGGGGAGGTTTTATGGGACTAGCGGGACCTACAATGAGCAGTTCTTC. Translated, it gives CASSEGQGRFYGTSGTYNEQFF.

V is TRBV14 and J is TRBJ2-7; D gene unclear. Looked up from germline, CDR1 is SGHDN and CDR2 is FVKESK. This CDR3 is 13 amino acids long. Trimming stripped 0 bases from V and 4 bases from J, with 7 bases between. The CDR3 DNA follows: TGTGCCAGCAGCCAAGAGTCCTCGTACGAGCAGTACTTC. Its protein is CASSQESSYEQYF.

The rearrangement joins TRBV20-1 to TRBJ2-7; D might be TRBD2 (6 bases). This CDR3 is built from 11 residues. Per germline, CDR1 DFQATT and CDR2 SNEGSKA (reference sequence). V was trimmed by 3 bases and J by 3 bases, leaving 6 bases between them. The CDR3 coding sequence is TGCAGTGCTAGGGACTACTACGAGCAGTACTTC. This encodes CSARDYYEQYF.

The chain links TRBV28 to TRBJ2-7; D is undetermined. Trimming removed 6 bases from V and 4 bases from J, with 13 bases in between. CDR3 length: 13 amino acids. Germline CDR1 is MDHEN and CDR2 is SYDVKM. CDR3 amino acids: CASRSPPKYEQYF. The DNA for the CDR3 is TGTGCCAGCAGATCCCCACCCAAATACGAGCAGTACTTC.

The chain combines TRBV10-1 with TRBJ2-5; 13 bases match TRBD2. Germline loops: CDR1 WNHNN, CDR2 SYGVQD (reference sequence). V shed 3 bases and J 5 bases; nucleotides not matched to a gene: 6. The CDR3 covers 16 residues. The CDR3 region is CASSDGLAGVRETQYF. The CDR3 DNA follows: TGCGCCAGCAGTGACGGACTAGCGGGAGTACGGGAGACCCAGTACTTC.

J is TRBJ2-7 and V is TRBV13; maybe TRBD2 (5 bases). The CDR3 covers 13 residues. Germline V gene sequence: CDR1 PRHDT, CDR2 FYEKMQ (reference sequence). V lost 5 bases and J lost 3, with 11 bases in between. This chain's CDR3 is CASSTGLHYEQYF. CDR3 nucleotide sequence: TGTGCCAGCAGCACCGGACTTCACTACGAGCAGTACTTC.

J is TRBJ2-1 and V is TRBV7-2, with unresolved D. V shed 3 bases and J shed 8 bases, with 8 bases lying between them. The CDR3 consists of 12 residues. Germline V CDR1 and CDR2: SGHTA, FQGNSA. CDR3 DNA: TGTGCCAGCAGCTTGAAAGCCGATGAGCAGTTCTTC. This sequence encodes CASSLKADEQFF.

The CDR3 DNA reads TGTGCCAGCAGTGATAATAAATCCGGGACACCGCAGCGGTTCTTC. Encoded protein: CASSDNKSGTPQRFF. The chain recombines TRBV6-1 with TRBJ2-1; the D gene is possibly TRBD1 (6 bases). The CDR3 length is 15 residues. Between the trimmed V and J ends, which lost 3 bases and 15 bases, there was a span of 24 bases. Germline V gene sequence: CDR1 MNHNS, CDR2 SASEGT.

The genes are TRBV28 and TRBJ2-7; no definite D call. In germline, CDR1 is MDHEN, CDR2 SYDVKM. CDR3 size: 15 residues. V was clipped by 5 bases and J by 2 bases, with 16 bases between them. The CDR3 reads CASSAPAVSPYEQYF. As DNA, the CDR3 is TGTGCCAGCAGTGCCCCTGCGGTTTCCCCCTACGAGCAGTACTTC.

In this sample, this clone turned up once. Relative to the germline gene, one junction end is altered; a read error may explain this. CDR3 sequence reads: CASSLAPGGADGMGAGF. CDR3 DNA sequence: TGTGCCAGCAGCTTAGCCCCTGGGGGTGCGGACGGAATGGGAGCGGGCTTC. The chain is built from TRBV11-2 and TRBJ2-7, with D possibly TRBD2 on 6 matching bases. The CDR3 runs to 17 residues. Germline V gene data show CDR1 as SGHAT and CDR2 as FQNNGV.